The rows below give T cell receptor beta chains drawn from one sample of a study of human T cells and chemical hapten exposure. TCRdb itself ran the RACE reads through MiXCR, one entry per CDR3 protein. The table shows around 380,000 distinct CDR3 sequences, with approximately 5.1% occurring only once. Sequenced material: whole blood, taken in connection with sensitization to the hapten diphenylcyclopropenone (DPC). All receptors come from a woman between 45 and 65 years old with alopecia areata. Some clones in this sample may be carry-over from other donors' samples. Each CDR3 is given with its conserved first and last residue. A D gene is named only where the DNA matches it firmly. The size of a clone is reported for some rows only, either as once, few or many, or as a class for expanded clones.

d_call | clone_size | j_call | v_call | cdr3_aa | cdr3_nt
TRBD2 | many | TRBJ2-1 | TRBV29-1 | CSVVGVAGPTYNEQFF | TGCAGCGTTGTGGGGGTAGCGGGCCCCACCTACAATGAGCAGTTCTTC
TRBD1 | many | TRBJ1-2 | TRBV28 | CASDKQGAGYGYTF | TGTGCCAGCGATAAACAGGGGGCGGGCTATGGCTACACCTTC
NA | NA | TRBJ1-2 | TRBV10-2 | CVSSGGHGYTF | TGCGTCAGCAGTGGGGGGCATGGCTACACCTTC
NA | many | TRBJ2-4 | TRBV6-1 | CASSEGAFQYF | TGTGCCAGCAGCGAGGGCGCGTTTCAGTACTTC
TRBD1 | many | TRBJ2-5 | TRBV29-1 | CSAGTGSAETQYF | TGCAGCGCCGGGACAGGGTCGGCAGAGACCCAGTACTTC
NA | many | TRBJ2-7 | TRBV10-2 | CASTGLFSYEQYF | TGCGCCAGCACGGGACTTTTTTCCTACGAGCAGTACTTC
TRBD2 | many | TRBJ2-7 | TRBV30 | CAWTSGSPEQYF | TGTGCCTGGACTAGCGGGAGTCCCGAGCAGTACTTC
NA | many | TRBJ1-6 | TRBV20-1 | CSARDHRESSPLHF | TGCAGTGCTAGAGATCACAGGGAAAGCTCACCCCTCCACTTT
NA | NA | TRBJ1-1 | TRBV6-1 | CASKQAEAFF | TGTGCCAGCAAACAGGCTGAAGCTTTCTTT
TRBD2 | many | TRBJ2-7 | TRBV29-1 | CSVGEGIHEQYF | TGCAGCGTTGGGGAGGGAATCCACGAGCAGTACTTC
NA | few | TRBJ1-1 | TRBV30 | CAWGGVRTEAFF | TGTGCCTGGGGTGGGGTGAGGACTGAAGCTTTCTTT
NA | many | TRBJ2-5 | TRBV4-3 | CASSQESRGAGETQYF | TGCGCCAGCAGCCAAGAAAGCAGGGGTGCAGGAGAGACCCAGTACTTC
NA | many | TRBJ1-2 | TRBV5-1 | CASSLLLQGISGYTF | TGCGCCAGCAGCTTATTGCTACAGGGTATCAGCGGCTACACCTTC
TRBD1 | many | TRBJ2-1 | TRBV5-4 | CASSMDRDNEQFF | TGTGCCAGCAGCATGGACAGGGACAATGAGCAGTTCTTC
NA | few | TRBJ2-2 | TRBV3-1 | CASSQDREAGELFF | TGTGCCAGCAGCCAAGACAGGGAGGCCGGGGAGCTGTTTTTT
NA | few | TRBJ1-2 | TRBV18 | CASSPGPSWGYTF | TGTGCCAGCTCACCCGGACCTTCCTGGGGCTACACCTTC
NA | few | TRBJ2-3 | TRBV10-3 | CATTASSTDTQYF | TGTGCCACTACAGCCTCTAGCACAGATACGCAGTATTTT
TRBD1 | many | TRBJ1-1 | TRBV20-1 | CSARDPRTGMNTEAFF | TGCAGTGCTAGAGATCCGAGGACAGGGATGAACACTGAAGCTTTCTTT
NA | many | TRBJ1-4 | TRBV20-1 | CSARDQRTSNEKLFF | TGCAGTGCTAGAGATCAACGGACCTCTAATGAAAAACTGTTTTTT
NA | few | TRBJ2-3 | TRBV27 | CASSLSRIDTQYF | TGTGCCAGCAGTTTATCCCGCATAGATACGCAGTATTTT
NA | many | TRBJ2-3 | TRBV5-1 | CASSLEVSSDTQYF | TGCGCCAGCAGCTTGGAAGTTTCTTCAGATACGCAGTATTTT
NA | many | TRBJ2-1 | TRBV29-1 | CSVEVVRSSYNEQFF | TGCAGCGTTGAAGTCGTCCGCTCCTCCTACAATGAGCAGTTCTTC
NA | few | TRBJ1-5 | TRBV6-5 | CASSSLGSYNQPQHF | TGTGCCAGCAGTTCCCTCGGCAGTTACAATCAGCCCCAGCATTTT
TRBD1 | NA | TRBJ1-1 | TRBV3-1 | CASSHNRGGEAFF | TGTGCCAGCAGCCACAACAGGGGCGGTGAAGCTTTCTTT
NA | NA | TRBJ2-2 | TRBV20-1 | CSAGKPRTLSTGELFF | TGCAGTGCTGGAAAACCCAGGACACTTTCCACCGGGGAGCTGTTTTTT
NA | few | TRBJ1-4 | TRBV24-1 | CATAAAVDEKLFF | TGTGCCACCGCAGCGGCTGTAGATGAAAAACTGTTTTTT
NA | few | TRBJ1-1 | TRBV27 | CASRGSHSSTEAFF | TGTGCCAGCCGGGGGTCTCACAGTTCCACTGAAGCTTTCTTT
TRBD1 | many | TRBJ2-6 | TRBV7-2 | CASSLSWSGTGLSGANVLTF | TGTGCCAGCAGCTTATCCTGGTCCGGGACAGGCCTCTCTGGGGCCAACGTCCTGACTTTC
NA | many | TRBJ1-1 | TRBV5-1 | CASSLSVMNTEAFF | TGCGCCAGCAGCTTGTCAGTCATGAACACTGAAGCTTTCTTT
NA | many | TRBJ2-3 | TRBV4-1 | CASSQDWRITDTQYF | TGCGCCAGCAGCCAAGATTGGCGGATCACAGATACGCAGTATTTT
TRBD1 | few | TRBJ1-1 | TRBV5-1 | CASSLAGTGKAGTEAFF | TGCGCCAGCAGCTTGGCCGGGACAGGGAAGGCGGGCACTGAAGCTTTCTTT
NA | NA | TRBJ1-5 | TRBV5-5 | CASSRNSDSNQPQHF | TGTGCCAGCAGCCGTAACAGCGATAGCAATCAGCCCCAGCATTTT
NA | NA | TRBJ2-2 | TRBV7-9 | CASSFQSGELFF | TGTGCCAGCAGTTTCCAGTCCGGGGAGCTGTTTTTT
NA | NA | TRBJ2-2 | TRBV2 | CASSETAVNTGELFF | TGTGCCAGCAGTGAAACGGCGGTGAACACCGGGGAGCTGTTTTTT
NA | many | TRBJ1-6 | TRBV28 | CASSPPRSGGSPLHF | TGTGCCAGCAGCCCGCCCCGCTCAGGAGGGTCACCCCTCCACTTT
TRBD2 | many | TRBJ2-1 | TRBV28 | CASSLDSGRYDEQFF | TGTGCCAGCAGTTTAGATAGCGGGAGATACGATGAGCAGTTCTTC
NA | many | TRBJ1-1 | TRBV18 | CASSPPGTTPNTEAFF | TGTGCCAGCTCACCACCGGGCACCACCCCGAACACTGAAGCTTTCTTT